The clone carrying this T cell receptor (beta chain) was observed at least ten times. The antigen is unknown. Documented time point: healthy volunteer bleed at 6 weeks. Sequencing started from total RNA isolated from unfractionated whole blood. The record originates from a study of human T cells and chemical hapten exposure. Across the study: How much TCR each sample yielded varied, mostly because pooled library volumes differed slightly. Study-level findings and limits: Those TCRs sitting above 1 in 1000 frequency stayed the same with DPC sensitization.

Per the study methods: TCRs per sample had a median of approximately 88,000 and ranged from about 23,224 to 750,000. TCRdb independently ran MiXCR on the RACE reads; one entry per CDR3 protein. TCRdb's processing, not the study's, gives the V and J calls here. The sample holds about 34,000 distinct CDR3 sequences, about 5.5% seen once. The specimen sequenced was whole blood. The TCR comes from a human donor in good health. Some clones in this sample may be carry-over from other donors' samples.

CDR3 nucleotides: TGTGCCAGCAGTTACTCGACAGCGGGATGGGGCAATGAGCAGTTCTTC. It encodes CASSYSTAGWGNEQFF. The chain employs TRBV6-5 and TRBJ2-1, with 7 bases matching TRBD2. After removal of 0 bases from V and 6 bases from J, the junction contained 8 bases not matched to a gene. The V gene's germline CDR1 is MNHEY and CDR2 SVGAGI. This CDR3 contains 16 residues.